This passage covers 26 T cell receptor beta chains from one sample sequenced in a study of shared clonotypes between healthy human individuals (dated by TCRdb to between 2020 and 2021). Library preparation used the immunoSEQ multiplex PCR assay. TCRdb mirrors the immuneACCESS table, restricted to in-frame sequences. Some clones are absent from its copies; in checked studies, under half trace to an unresolved V gene, and the reason for the others is unknown. The sample table contains hundreds of thousands of clones; only one count was recorded for more than 95% of them. Approximately 0.057% of the sample is taken by the ten largest. The sample comprised naive CD4+ T cells sorted from blood. The cell subset or site label for this specimen denotes: CD45RA+ positively selected. Source of these receptors: a woman aged 25 to 45 in good health.

Turning to this clone: Other DNA sequences in the sample encode the same CDR3. The CDR3 region has the DNA TGCGCCAGCAGCCGAACTAGCGGGAGCTCCTACAATGAGCAGTTCTTC. Its translation: CASSRTSGSSYNEQFF. This chain connects TRBV5-1 to TRBJ2-1, with 11 bases fitting TRBD2. The CDR3 is 16 residues long. CDR1 is SGHRS, CDR2 YFSETQ, per germline. V shed 4 bases, J shed 0 bases, and the junction held 3 bases outside the gene matches.

The J gene is TRBJ1-6, the V gene TRBV6-6; 9 bases map to TRBD1. V shed 0 bases and J 8 bases; nucleotides not matched to a gene: 2. CDR1 and CDR2 (germline): MNHNY, SVGAGI (reference sequence). This CDR3 has 15 residues. CDR3 coding DNA: TGTGCCAGCAGTTACTCGGGACAGGGTGATTCACCCCTCCACTTT. Translated: CASSYSGQGDSPLHF.

V and J are TRBV2 and TRBJ1-1, with 8 bases that match TRBD1. This CDR3 comprises 16 residues. V lost 6 bases to trimming and J lost 1 base; unmatched junction nucleotides: 10. Germline V gives CDR1 SNHLY, CDR2 FYNNEI. CDR3 region: CASRPDRASGNTEAFF. Here the CDR3 DNA reads TGTGCCAGCAGACCGGACAGGGCCTCCGGGAACACTGAAGCTTTCTTT.

This chain uses TRBV28 with TRBJ1-2; 10 positions match TRBD1. The CDR3 totals 14 residues. After removal of 7 bases from V and 6 bases from J, the junction contained 8 bases not matched to a gene. Germline V lookup: CDR1 MDHEN, CDR2 SYDVKM. The CDR3 here is CASTGDRGFHGYTF. The CDR3 bases are TGTGCCAGCACCGGGGACAGGGGCTTCCATGGCTACACCTTC.

The gene calls are TRBV4-2 and TRBJ2-5, with D perhaps matching TRBD1 or TRBD2 (5 bases each). The DNA end lines up better with TRBJ2-7; the J call may be wrong. Germline lookup yields CDR1 LGHNA and CDR2 YNFKEQ. The length of the CDR3 is 14 residues. DNA of the CDR3: TGTGCCAGCAGCCAGGGGACCAAGACCGACGAGCAGTACTTC. This sequence encodes CASSQGTKTDEQYF.

This clone has just one count. This chain links TRBV6-5 with TRBJ1-2, with D perhaps matching TRBD1 (6 bases). Germline CDR1 MNHEY, CDR2 SVGAGI. This CDR3 has 13 amino acids. V lost 6 bases, J lost 4 bases, and 12 bases lay in between. CDR3 DNA: TGTGCCAGCAGAGACGGACAGAGCTATGGCTACACCTTC. This encodes CASRDGQSYGYTF.

The chain joins TRBV28 to TRBJ2-7; 8 bases line up with TRBD2. Germline V gives CDR1 MDHEN, CDR2 SYDVKM. The CDR3 has 13 amino acids. Losses at the gene ends were 6 bases for V and 7 bases for J; bases not matched to a gene: 8. The chain's CDR3 is CASRAGGVDEQYF. CDR3 coding DNA: TGTGCCAGCAGAGCCGGGGGGGTTGATGAGCAGTACTTC.

The chain carries TRBV7-9 and TRBJ1-2; TRBD1 might be the D (6 bases). Germline CDR1 and CDR2: SEHNR and FQNEAQ (reference sequence). This CDR3 comprises 15 residues. V was shortened by 3 bases and J by 4 bases, with 15 bases between the two germline ends. Written as DNA, the CDR3 is TGTGCCAGCAGCTTCCCGAGGGGGGCCACCTATGGCTACACCTTC. It codes for CASSFPRGATYGYTF.

The chain couples TRBV10-2 to TRBJ2-7; perhaps TRBD1 as D (6 bases). This CDR3 is 13 amino acids long. The V and J ends lost 7 bases and 2 bases respectively, with 12 bases between them. Germline V gene data show CDR1 as WSHSY and CDR2 as SAAADI. Written as DNA, the CDR3 is TGCGCCAGCAACGAGGGGGTACCCTACGAGCAGTACTTC. This encodes CASNEGVPYEQYF.

The genes are TRBV11-2 and TRBJ2-3, with D perhaps being TRBD1 or TRBD2 (6 bases each). Germline-derived CDR1 and CDR2 are SGHAT and FQNNGV. V was cut by 2 bases and J by 1 base, with 13 bases left in between. This CDR3 region has 16 residues. The CDR3 DNA follows: TGTGCCAGCAGCTTATTCTGGGGGGCCGGCACAGATACGCAGTATTTT. Translation gives CASSLFWGAGTDTQYF.

The gene calls are TRBV7-9 and TRBJ2-5; TRBD2 matches at 10 bases. The end of the DNA fits TRBJ2-7 better, so the J call may be wrong. CDR3 length equals 19 residues. Per the germline V gene, CDR1 is SEHNR and CDR2 is FQNEAQ (reference sequence). The CDR3 sequence: CASSERETGASGRAFEQYF. In DNA, the CDR3 is TGTGCCAGCAGCGAAAGGGAGACAGGAGCGAGCGGGAGGGCATTCGAGCAGTACTTC.

This rearrangement joins TRBV6-1 to TRBJ2-5, with D maybe TRBD1 (5 bases). This CDR3 is built from 14 residues. V was cut by 3 bases and J by 6 bases, with 14 bases left in between. Germline V CDR1 and CDR2: MNHNS, SASEGT. CDR3 bases: TGTGCCAGCAGTGATCGACAGCCGGCTCAGACCCAGTACTTC. This gives the protein CASSDRQPAQTQYF.

The chain couples TRBV18 to TRBJ2-7; perhaps TRBD1 as D (6 bases). Germline V gene sequence: CDR1 KGHSH, CDR2 LQKENI. The CDR3 length is 12 residues. V lost 4 bases to trimming and J lost 5 bases, with 9 bases between them. Here the CDR3 reads CASSQNRDEQYF. The CDR3 nucleotides read TGTGCCAGCTCACAAAACAGGGACGAGCAGTACTTC.

V and J are TRBV4-2 and TRBJ2-5, with 9 positions matching TRBD2. This CDR3 is 18 amino acids long. V lost 0 bases to trimming and J lost 6 bases; unmatched junction nucleotides: 14. Per the germline V gene, CDR1 is LGHNA and CDR2 is YNFKEQ. CDR3 in DNA: TGTGCCAGCAGCCAAGAGCGGGAGGGGCGAAGGACCACGAAGACCCAGTACTTC. Its translation is CASSQEREGRRTTKTQYF.

The rearrangement uses TRBV6-1 and TRBJ1-4; possibly TRBD1 for D (5 bases). Per germline, CDR1 MNHNS and CDR2 SASEGT. This CDR3 region has 14 residues. V lost 4 bases to trimming and J lost 0 bases, with 6 bases between them. The CDR3 loop reads CASSATATNEKLFF. As DNA, the CDR3 is TGTGCCAGCAGTGCGACAGCAACTAATGAAAAACTGTTTTTT.

This chain links TRBV19 with TRBJ1-5; D gene uncertain. The CDR3 runs 15 residues. Germline V gene data show CDR1 as LNHDA and CDR2 as SQIVND (reference sequence). Between the trimmed V and J ends, which lost 3 bases and 2 bases, there was a span of 11 bases. This CDR3 reads CASSISGVGNQPQHF. CDR3 DNA sequence: TGTGCCAGTAGTATTAGTGGAGTTGGCAATCAGCCCCAGCATTTT. Combining the CDR3 with reference TRBV19 and TRBJ1-5 gives the whole variable domain DGGITQSPKYLFRKEGQNVTLSCEQNLNHDAMYWYRQDPGQGLRLIYYSQIVNDFQKGDIAEGYSVSREKKESFPLTVTSAQKNPTAFYLCASSISGVGNQPQHFGDGTRLSIL.

The CDR3 bases are TGTGCCAGCAGCCCACGACAGGGAGACTATGGCTACACCTTC. Protein product: CASSPRQGDYGYTF. The chain is built from TRBV7-3 and TRBJ1-2; TRBD1 aligns across 7 bases. The CDR3 is made up of 14 amino acids. V lost 5 bases to trimming and J lost 3 bases; unmatched junction nucleotides: 6. Germline V CDR1 and CDR2: SGHTA, FQGTGA.

A note on this clone: The sample has other DNA sequences that encode this CDR3 too. The rearrangement uses TRBV6-5 and TRBJ1-2, with 8 bases matching TRBD1. Trimming removed 5 bases from V and 5 bases from J; junction bases left unmatched: 4. Germline loops: CDR1 MNHEY, CDR2 SVGAGI. The CDR3 runs 13 residues. The CDR3 DNA is TGTGCCAGCAGTCTAGACAGGGGATATGGCTACACCTTC. Its protein product is CASSLDRGYGYTF.

The rearrangement joins TRBV11-2 to TRBJ1-1, with D possibly matching TRBD1 (6 bases). V lost 3 bases and J 1 base, leaving 9 bases between the germline ends. From germline, CDR1 is SGHAT and CDR2 FQNNGV. This CDR3 is 14 amino acids long. In DNA form, the CDR3 reads TGTGCCAGCAGCTTCCTGACAGGGAACACTGAAGCTTTCTTT. Translated: CASSFLTGNTEAFF. Using reference TRBV11-2 and TRBJ1-1 for the parts outside the CDR3, the full variable domain is EAGVAQSPRYKIIEKRQSVAFWCNPISGHATLYWYQQILGQGPKLLIQFQNNGVVDDSQLPKDRFSAERLKGVDSTLKIQPAKLEDSAVYLCASSFLTGNTEAFFGQGTRLTVV.

This chain connects TRBV27 to TRBJ2-2, with TRBD2 matching over 9 bases. After removal of 3 bases from V and 5 bases from J, the junction contained 7 bases not matched to a gene. There are 16 residues in the CDR3. Germline lookup yields CDR1 MNHEY and CDR2 SMNVEV (reference sequence). CDR3 coding DNA: TGTGCCAGCAGTTTCGGTAGCGGGAGAGAGACCGGGGAGCTGTTTTTT. Its translation is CASSFGSGRETGELFF.

The chain has TRBV25-1 and TRBJ2-2; the D gene is possibly TRBD2 (5 bases). The CDR3 totals 14 residues. Germline V gene sequence: CDR1 MGHDK, CDR2 SYGVNS. Trimming took off 9 bases at V and 0 bases at J, with 11 bases between the two ends. CDR3 in DNA: TGTGCCAGTCAGCGGAGATCGAACACCGGGGAGCTGTTTTTT. This sequence encodes CASQRRSNTGELFF.

This chain connects TRBV13 to TRBJ2-7; D possibly uses TRBD1 or TRBD2 (5 bases each). V lost 4 bases to trimming and J lost 0 bases, with 16 bases between them. The CDR3 runs to 16 residues. Germline CDR1 PRHDT, CDR2 FYEKMQ (reference sequence). In DNA form, the CDR3 reads TGTGCCAGCAGCTCAGCTTCCAGGGAGAGCTCCTACGAGCAGTACTTC. Its protein product is CASSSASRESSYEQYF.

V gene TRBV5-1 combines with J gene TRBJ2-2; 7 nucleotides match TRBD1. The germline V gene has CDR1 SGHRS and CDR2 YFSETQ. This CDR3 is built from 16 residues. J was trimmed by 2 bases and V by 2 bases; bases with no gene match: 6. CDR3 amino acids: CASSLTTGVNTGELFF. The DNA for the CDR3 is TGCGCCAGCAGCTTAACAACAGGGGTTAACACCGGGGAGCTGTTTTTT.

The chain links TRBV4-1 to TRBJ1-1; D might be TRBD1 (5 bases). There are 17 residues in the CDR3. Germline loops: CDR1 MGHRA, CDR2 YSYEKL. Trimming took 4 bases from V and 5 from J, leaving 23 bases between them. CDR3 residues: CASSPTMRGVVWTEAFF. In DNA, the CDR3 is TGCGCCAGCAGCCCAACCATGCGGGGGGTTGTTTGGACTGAAGCTTTCTTT.

The chain uses TRBV4-1 and TRBJ1-2; 7 bases map to TRBD1. This CDR3 contains 12 residues. CDR1 and CDR2 from the germline V gene are MGHRA and YSYEKL. The V gene end was trimmed by 2 bases and the J gene end by 11 bases; junction bases not matched to a gene: 5. In DNA form, the CDR3 reads TGCGCCAGCAGCCAATGGACAGGAGGGTACACCTTC. Translation: CASSQWTGGYTF.

V is TRBV18 and J is TRBJ2-2, with D uncertain. The CDR3 runs to 14 residues. V was trimmed by 3 bases and J by 2 bases, leaving 7 bases between them. CDR1 and CDR2 (germline): KGHSH, LQKENI. The CDR3: CASSPGFNTGELFF. CDR3 nucleotide sequence: TGTGCCAGCTCACCGGGCTTTAACACCGGGGAGCTGTTTTTT.